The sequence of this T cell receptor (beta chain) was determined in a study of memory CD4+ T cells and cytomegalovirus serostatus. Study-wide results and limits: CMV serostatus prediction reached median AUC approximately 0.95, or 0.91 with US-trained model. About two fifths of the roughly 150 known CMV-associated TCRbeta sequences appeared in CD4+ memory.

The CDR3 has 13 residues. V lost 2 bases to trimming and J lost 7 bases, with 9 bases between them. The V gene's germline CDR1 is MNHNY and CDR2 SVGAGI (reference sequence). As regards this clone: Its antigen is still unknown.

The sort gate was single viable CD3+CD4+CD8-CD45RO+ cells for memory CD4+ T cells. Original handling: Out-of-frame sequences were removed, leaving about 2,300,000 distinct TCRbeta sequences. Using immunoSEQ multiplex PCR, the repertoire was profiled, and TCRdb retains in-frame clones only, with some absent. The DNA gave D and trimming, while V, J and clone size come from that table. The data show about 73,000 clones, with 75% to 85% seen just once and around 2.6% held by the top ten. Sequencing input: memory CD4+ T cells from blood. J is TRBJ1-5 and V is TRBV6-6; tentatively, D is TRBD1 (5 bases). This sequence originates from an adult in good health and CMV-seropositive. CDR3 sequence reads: CASSYGRDQPQHF. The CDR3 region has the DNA TGTGCCAGCAGTTACGGACGGGACCAGCCCCAGCATTTT.